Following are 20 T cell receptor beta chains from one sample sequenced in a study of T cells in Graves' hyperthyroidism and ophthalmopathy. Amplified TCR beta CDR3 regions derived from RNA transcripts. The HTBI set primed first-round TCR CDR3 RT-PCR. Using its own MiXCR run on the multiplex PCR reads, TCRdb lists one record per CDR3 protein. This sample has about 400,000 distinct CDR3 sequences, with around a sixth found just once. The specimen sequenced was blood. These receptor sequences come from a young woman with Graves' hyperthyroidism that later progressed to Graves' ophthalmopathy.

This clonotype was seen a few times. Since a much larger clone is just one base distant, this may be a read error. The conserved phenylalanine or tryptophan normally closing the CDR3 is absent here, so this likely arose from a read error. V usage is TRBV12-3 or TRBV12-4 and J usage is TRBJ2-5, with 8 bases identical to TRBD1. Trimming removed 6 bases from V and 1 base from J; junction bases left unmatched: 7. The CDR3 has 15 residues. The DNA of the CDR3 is TGTGCCAGCAGGTCCGGGACAGGAATCCAAGAGACCCAGTACTCC. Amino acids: CASRSGTGIQETQYS.

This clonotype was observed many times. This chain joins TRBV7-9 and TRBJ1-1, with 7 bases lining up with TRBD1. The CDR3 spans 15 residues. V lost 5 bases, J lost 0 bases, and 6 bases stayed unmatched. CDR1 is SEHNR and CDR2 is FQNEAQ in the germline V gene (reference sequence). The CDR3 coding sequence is TGTGCCAGCAGCCCCCGGGACAGAATGAACACTGAAGCTTTCTTT. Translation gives CASSPRDRMNTEAFF.

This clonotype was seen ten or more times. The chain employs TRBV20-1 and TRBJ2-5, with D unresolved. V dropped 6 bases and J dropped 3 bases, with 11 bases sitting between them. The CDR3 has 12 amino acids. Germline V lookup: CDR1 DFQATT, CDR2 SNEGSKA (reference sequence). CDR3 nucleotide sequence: TGCAGTGCCCGGACGGCGGAAGAGACCCAGTACTTC. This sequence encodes CSARTAEETQYF.

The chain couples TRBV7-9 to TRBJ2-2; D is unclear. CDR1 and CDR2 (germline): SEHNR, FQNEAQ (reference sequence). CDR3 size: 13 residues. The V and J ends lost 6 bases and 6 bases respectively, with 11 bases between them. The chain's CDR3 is CASSSKIPGELFF. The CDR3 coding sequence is TGTGCCAGCAGTTCTAAAATCCCCGGGGAGCTGTTTTTT.

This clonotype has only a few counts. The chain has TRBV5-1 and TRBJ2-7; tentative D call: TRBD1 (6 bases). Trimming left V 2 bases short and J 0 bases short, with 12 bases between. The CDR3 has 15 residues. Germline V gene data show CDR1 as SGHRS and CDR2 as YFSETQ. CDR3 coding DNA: TGCGCCAGCAGCTTACGGACAGCTTTCTCCTACGAGCAGTACTTC. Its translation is CASSLRTAFSYEQYF.

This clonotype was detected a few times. DNA of the CDR3: TGCGCCAGCAGCCCCCCGACCGGAGGTTTTCAGCCCCAGCATTTT. Its translation is CASSPPTGGFQPQHF. The V and J genes are TRBV4-1 and TRBJ1-5; D ambiguous. The CDR3 covers 15 residues. Trimming pared 4 bases from V and 6 bases from J, leaving 16 bases between. Germline values: CDR1 MGHRA, CDR2 YSYEKL.

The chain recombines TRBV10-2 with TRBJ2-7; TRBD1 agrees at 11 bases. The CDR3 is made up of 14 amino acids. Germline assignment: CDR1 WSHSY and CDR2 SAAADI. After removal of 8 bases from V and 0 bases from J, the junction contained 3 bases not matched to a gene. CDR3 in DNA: TGCGCCAGCGCCGGGACAGGGGGCTCCTACGAGCAGTACTTC. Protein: CASAGTGGSYEQYF.

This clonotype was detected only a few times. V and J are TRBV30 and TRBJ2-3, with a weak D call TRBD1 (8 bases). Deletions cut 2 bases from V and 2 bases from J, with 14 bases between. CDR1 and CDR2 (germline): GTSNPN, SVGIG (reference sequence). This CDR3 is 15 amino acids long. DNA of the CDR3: TGTGCCTGGAGTACAGGGGGAGGGATCACAGATACGCAGTATTTT. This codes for CAWSTGGGITDTQYF.

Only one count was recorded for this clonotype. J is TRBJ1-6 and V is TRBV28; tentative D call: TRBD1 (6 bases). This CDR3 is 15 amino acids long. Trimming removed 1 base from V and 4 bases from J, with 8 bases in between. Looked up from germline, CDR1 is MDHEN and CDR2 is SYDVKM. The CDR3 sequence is CASSLYQGYNSPLHF. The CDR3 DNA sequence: TGTGCCAGCAGTTTATACCAGGGGTATAATTCACCCCTCCACTTT.

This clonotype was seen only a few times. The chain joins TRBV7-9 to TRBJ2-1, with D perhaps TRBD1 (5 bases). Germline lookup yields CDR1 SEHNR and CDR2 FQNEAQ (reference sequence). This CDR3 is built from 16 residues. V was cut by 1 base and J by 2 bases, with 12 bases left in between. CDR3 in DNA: TGTGCCAGCAGCTTAGAAGGGCAGGGTCCCTACAATGAGCAGTTCTTC. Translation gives CASSLEGQGPYNEQFF.

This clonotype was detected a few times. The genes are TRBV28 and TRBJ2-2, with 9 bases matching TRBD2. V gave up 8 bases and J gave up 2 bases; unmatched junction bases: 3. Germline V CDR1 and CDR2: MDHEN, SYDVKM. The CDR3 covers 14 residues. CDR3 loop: CASQAGGNTGELFF. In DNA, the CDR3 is TGTGCCAGCCAAGCGGGAGGTAACACCGGGGAGCTGTTTTTT.

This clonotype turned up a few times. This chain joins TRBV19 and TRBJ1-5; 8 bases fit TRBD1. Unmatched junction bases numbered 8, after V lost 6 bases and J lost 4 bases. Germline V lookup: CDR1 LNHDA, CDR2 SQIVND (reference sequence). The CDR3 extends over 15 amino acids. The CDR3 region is CASRNGQGDNQPQHF. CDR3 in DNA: TGTGCCAGTAGAAACGGACAGGGAGATAATCAGCCCCAGCATTTT. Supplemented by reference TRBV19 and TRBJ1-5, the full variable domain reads DGGITQSPKYLFRKEGQNVTLSCEQNLNHDAMYWYRQDPGQGLRLIYYSQIVNDFQKGDIAEGYSVSREKKESFPLTVTSAQKNPTAFYLCASRNGQGDNQPQHFGDGTRLSIL.

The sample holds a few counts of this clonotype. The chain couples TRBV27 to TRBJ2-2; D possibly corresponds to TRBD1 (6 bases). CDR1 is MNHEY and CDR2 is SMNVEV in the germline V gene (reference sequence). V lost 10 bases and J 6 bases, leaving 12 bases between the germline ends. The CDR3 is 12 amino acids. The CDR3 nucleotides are TGTGCCATCGAACAGGGATCCGGGGAGCTGTTTTTT. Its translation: CAIEQGSGELFF.

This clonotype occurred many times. The CDR3 sequence is CASSQQGNTEAFF. As DNA, the CDR3 is TGTGCCAGCAGTCAACAGGGGAACACTGAAGCTTTCTTT. The genes are TRBV7-2 and TRBJ1-1; D perhaps matches TRBD1 (6 bases). The CDR3 length is 13 residues. Germline loops: CDR1 SGHTA, CDR2 FQGNSA. V gave up 6 bases and J gave up 1 base, with 9 bases separating them.

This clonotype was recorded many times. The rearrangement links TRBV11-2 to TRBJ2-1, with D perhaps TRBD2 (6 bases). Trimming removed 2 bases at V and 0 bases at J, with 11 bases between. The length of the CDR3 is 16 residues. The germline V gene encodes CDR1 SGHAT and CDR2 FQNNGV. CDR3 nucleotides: TGTGCCAGCAGCTTAACCGGGGACTTCTCCTACAATGAGCAGTTCTTC. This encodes CASSLTGDFSYNEQFF.

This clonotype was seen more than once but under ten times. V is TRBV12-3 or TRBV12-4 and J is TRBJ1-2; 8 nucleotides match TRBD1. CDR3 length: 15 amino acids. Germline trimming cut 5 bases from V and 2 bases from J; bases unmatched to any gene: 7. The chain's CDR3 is CASSGRDRINYGYTF. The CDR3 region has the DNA TGTGCCAGCAGTGGAAGGGACAGGATAAACTATGGCTACACCTTC.

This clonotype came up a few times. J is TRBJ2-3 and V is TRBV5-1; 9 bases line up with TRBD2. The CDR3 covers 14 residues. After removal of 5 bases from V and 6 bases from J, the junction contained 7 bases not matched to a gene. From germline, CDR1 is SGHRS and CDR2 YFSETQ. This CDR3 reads CASSGGRAGDTQYF. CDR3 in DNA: TGCGCCAGCAGTGGCGGGAGGGCAGGGGATACGCAGTATTTT.

The CDR3 here is CASSTKAGTGGASGYTF. DNA of the CDR3: TGTGCCAGCAGTACAAAAGCCGGGACAGGGGGCGCGAGTGGCTACACCTTC. This chain links TRBV6-2 or TRBV6-3 with TRBJ1-2; 12 bases map to TRBD1. Germline-derived CDR1 and CDR2 are MNHEY and SVGEGT. This CDR3 comprises 17 residues. Trimming cost V 5 bases and J 7 bases; bases outside gene matches: 14.

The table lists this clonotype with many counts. CDR3 nucleotides: TGCAGTGCTGTCCGGGAGGGGGGACAAGAGACCCAGTACTTC. It specifies CSAVREGGQETQYF. J is TRBJ2-5 and V is TRBV20-1, with TRBD2 identical over 8 bases. Per the germline V gene, CDR1 is DFQATT and CDR2 is SNEGSKA (reference sequence). The CDR3 sequence is 14 residues long. V gave up 5 bases and J gave up 2 bases; unmatched junction bases: 7.

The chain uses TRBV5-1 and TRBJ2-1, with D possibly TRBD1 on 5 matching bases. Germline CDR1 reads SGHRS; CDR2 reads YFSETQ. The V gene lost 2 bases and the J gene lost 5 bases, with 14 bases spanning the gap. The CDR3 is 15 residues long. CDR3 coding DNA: TGCGCCAGCAGCTTTAGGGGTGTCGTGAACAATGAGCAGTTCTTC. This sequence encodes CASSFRGVVNNEQFF.